The clone carrying this TCR beta chain was detected a few times. Its matching antigen is unknown. This entry belongs to a study of T cells after yellow fever vaccination. The wider study: Fractions of limited cellularity were prepared by means of SMART-Seq v4 Ultra Low Input.

The V and J ends lost 7 bases and 7 bases respectively, with 13 bases between them. The CDR3 contains 12 residues. The study made its TCR cDNA through 5'RACE template switching. That step introduced a universal primer site along with UMIs. TCRdb processed the 5' RACE reads anew with MiXCR; each CDR3 protein has one entry. The profile shows approximately 300,000 distinct CDR3 sequences, around 6.8% of them singletons. Study-level findings and limits: Repertoires obtained by FACS sorting could include abundant clonotypes that entered as contaminants from the bulk population.

V is TRBV12-3 or TRBV12-4 and J is TRBJ1-1, with a possible D match to TRBD1 (5 bases). Sequenced here: PBMCs, sampled about 41 days after the first yellow fever vaccination. This sequence originates from a man in his late teens or twenties who received the YFV17D yellow fever vaccine. This CDR3 reads CASTFRQNEAFF. CDR3 DNA: TGTGCCAGCACTTTCAGACAGAATGAAGCTTTCTTT.